This is a list of T cell receptor beta chains from one sample in a study of shared clonotypes between healthy human individuals. TCRdb's copy holds only in-frame clones and misses some; the assay was immunoSEQ multiplex PCR. Seen here are hundreds of thousands of clones, 73% observed once, and the top ten hold under 2%. Sequencing input: memory CD4+ T cells sorted from blood. These TCRs come from a woman under 40 in good health. Both conserved end residues are part of each CDR3. Each record gives: J gene, clone size, CDR3 length, D gene, V gene, CDR3 DNA, CDR3 protein. A D gene is named only where the DNA matches it firmly. Only part of the rows carry a size: once, few, many, or a class if the clone is expanded.

>TRBJ2-7|-|14|-|TRBV6-5
TGTGCCAGCAACACAGGACAGAGGCCGAACGAGCAGTACTTC
CASNTGQRPNEQYF
>TRBJ2-7|-|14|-|TRBV28
TGTGCCAGCAGCCCCTCCCAGGTGAGCTACGAGCAGTACTTC
CASSPSQVSYEQYF
>TRBJ2-1|-|15|TRBD2|TRBV5-1
TGCGCCAGCAGCCGTGAGGGGACTAGCGGAGGAATCTTGTTCTTC
CASSREGTSGGILFF
>TRBJ1-2|-|14|TRBD1|TRBV25-1
TGTGCCAGCAGTGCCTCCCAGGGGGCGCGTGGCTACACCTTC
CASSASQGARGYTF
>TRBJ1-1|-|13|-|TRBV7-9
TGTGCCAGCAGTCCTCCCTCGAACACTGAAGCTTTCTTT
CASSPPSNTEAFF
>TRBJ1-3|-|15|TRBD1|TRBV28
TGTGCCAGCGGGACAGGGGGCGCGGGAGGAAACACCATATATTTT
CASGTGGAGGNTIYF
>TRBJ1-2|-|20|-|TRBV28
TGTGCCACTTTGACTCCGGCAGGATTTATCAGAGAGGGGGGGAGCTTCGGCTACACCTTC
CATLTPAGFIREGGSFGYTF
>TRBJ1-3|-|15|-|TRBV28
TGTGCCAGCAGTTTAGCCCCCCGCTCTGGAAACACCATATATTTT
CASSLAPRSGNTIYF
>TRBJ2-5|-|16|-|TRBV7-6
TGTGCCAGCAGCTTAGCACACAGAAGAAACCAAGAGACCCAGTACTTC
CASSLAHRRNQETQYF
>TRBJ1-2|-|12|TRBD1|TRBV28
TGTGCCAGCCGGGACAGGTACTATGGCTACACCTTC
CASRDRYYGYTF
>TRBJ2-7|-|15|-|TRBV4-1
TGCGCCAGCAGCCAAGCGGCAGGGGTAAGGTACGAGCAGTACTTC
CASSQAAGVRYEQYF
>TRBJ2-1|few|16|-|TRBV19
TGTGCCAGTAGTATCGGGATAAGATCCCACTACAATGAGCAGTTCTTC
CASSIGIRSHYNEQFF
>TRBJ1-1|-|18|TRBD1|TRBV5-1
TGCGCCAGCAGTCCGATCCCAGGGGGCGCGGTGGGTTCCACTGAAGCTTTCTTT
CASSPIPGGAVGSTEAFF
>TRBJ2-3|-|11|-|TRBV20-1
TGCAGTGCTAGTTTTGGAGATACGCAGTATTTT
CSASFGDTQYF
>TRBJ1-4|-|15|-|TRBV9
TGTGCCAGCAGCGTTAACCGGGGGACAAATGAAAAACTGTTTTTT
CASSVNRGTNEKLFF
>TRBJ1-2|once|16|TRBD1|TRBV5-6
TGTGCCAGCAGGTGGCAGGGGGCGAGTGCTAACTATGGCTACACCTTC
CASRWQGASANYGYTF
>TRBJ2-7|-|14|-|TRBV28
TGTGCCAGCAGTTTTGGAGGGGTGTCCTACGAGCAGTACTTC
CASSFGGVSYEQYF
>TRBJ1-4|once|12|-|TRBV6-1
TGTGCCACCGGGACTTATAATGAAAAACTGTTTTTT
CATGTYNEKLFF
>TRBJ1-2|once|18|TRBD1|TRBV28
TGTGCCAGCAGTACCAACCAGGGGGCAAAAACTTCTAACTATGGCTACACCTTC
CASSTNQGAKTSNYGYTF
>TRBJ2-7|-|16|TRBD2|TRBV19
TGTGCCAGTAGTGGGGGGACTAGCGGGAGCGGAAACGAGCAGTACTTC
CASSGGTSGSGNEQYF
>TRBJ2-1|-|20|TRBD1|TRBV29-1
TGCAGCGTTGAAGATCGCGGGAAAAGACGGGACAGGGGTTCCTACAATGAGCAGTTCTTC
CSVEDRGKRRDRGSYNEQFF
>TRBJ2-1|-|14|-|TRBV6-4
TGTGCCAGCAGTCATGCGGGAACCTACAATGAGCAGTTCTTC
CASSHAGTYNEQFF
>TRBJ1-4|-|14|-|TRBV6-1
TGTGCCAGCAGTGTCCCGGGAACTAATGAAAAACTGTTTTTT
CASSVPGTNEKLFF
>TRBJ1-5|-|14|-|TRBV7-9
TGTGCCAGCAGCTCTGGGGGCGTCAATCAGCCCCAGCATTTT
CASSSGGVNQPQHF
>TRBJ2-3|few|17|-|TRBV28
TGTGCCAGCAGTACCTCCTTTGGACTGGCGGACACAGATACGCAGTATTTT
CASSTSFGLADTDTQYF
>TRBJ2-1|-|15|TRBD2|TRBV5-1
TGCGCCAGCAGCTTGAGGGCTAGCGGGAGCAATGAGCAGTTCTTC
CASSLRASGSNEQFF
>TRBJ2-7|-|13|-|TRBV25-1
TGTGCCACCGGGCGGGATTCTCCCTACGAGCAGTACTTC
CATGRDSPYEQYF
>TRBJ2-3|-|16|TRBD2|TRBV7-9
TGTGCCAGCAGCCTACTGCTAGCGGGGGACACAGATACGCAGTATTTT
CASSLLLAGDTDTQYF
>TRBJ2-1|-|14|TRBD2|TRBV6-4
TGTGCCAGCAGACCTAGCGGGAGTAGGTCGGAGCAGTTCTTC
CASRPSGSRSEQFF
>TRBJ2-1|once|15|TRBD1|TRBV29-1
TGCAGCGTTGGCGTCAAAAGGGGGCAAGTCAATGAGCAGTTCTTC
CSVGVKRGQVNEQFF
>TRBJ2-2|-|14|-|TRBV5-1
TGCGCCAGCAGCTTGGATGGCGGAACCGGGGAGCTGTTTTTT
CASSLDGGTGELFF
>TRBJ2-7|-|14|-|TRBV30
TGTGCCTGGAGCATAGGCGGAGACTCCTACGAGCAGTACTTC
CAWSIGGDSYEQYF
>TRBJ2-3|-|13|-|TRBV30
TGTGCCTGGAGTCCAGGACTCCCAGATACGCAGTATTTT
CAWSPGLPDTQYF
>TRBJ1-4|once|15|-|TRBV27
TGTGCCAGCAGTTTATCCGGGACTGTTTATGAAAAACTGTTTTTT
CASSLSGTVYEKLFF
>TRBJ2-5|few|15|-|TRBV2
TGTGCCAGCAGTGCCGGGGGCGGAGGGATAAAGACCCAGTACTTC
CASSAGGGGIKTQYF
>TRBJ2-7|-|12|-|TRBV11-3
TGTGCCAGCAGCGCAGGGTTCTACGAGCAGTACTTC
CASSAGFYEQYF
>TRBJ2-1|-|15|TRBD2|TRBV11-2
TGTGCCAGCAGCACCACTAGCGGGAGTTACAATGAGCAGTTCTTC
CASSTTSGSYNEQFF
>TRBJ2-7|few|15|-|TRBV19
TGTGCCAGTAGTCCAGGGGGGAGGAGCTCCTACGAGCAGTACTTC
CASSPGGRSSYEQYF
>TRBJ2-7|few|15|-|TRBV5-4
TGTGCCAGCAGCTTGGCCGGGGGTAGATCCTACGAGCAGTACTTC
CASSLAGGRSYEQYF
>TRBJ2-1|-|14|-|TRBV29-1
TGCAGCGCCCCGAAGGGACTGGTCTACAATGAGCAGTTCTTC
CSAPKGLVYNEQFF
>TRBJ2-1|-|12|TRBD2|TRBV5-4
TGTGCCAGCAGTTCGACTAGCGCTGAGCAGTTCTTC
CASSSTSAEQFF
>TRBJ2-1|-|15|-|TRBV5-1
TGCGCCAGCAGCTTGGGGGGACTTTCCTACAATGAGCAGTTCTTC
CASSLGGLSYNEQFF
>TRBJ2-2|-|16|TRBD2|TRBV28
TGTGCCAGCGAAGGACTAGCGGGAGCATACACCGGGGAGCTGTTTTTT
CASEGLAGAYTGELFF
>TRBJ2-1|-|16|TRBD2|TRBV28
TGTGCCAGCAGGCCCAGGGCCCTAGCGGGAGTTCAGGAGCAGTTCTTC
CASRPRALAGVQEQFF
>TRBJ2-1|-|10|-|TRBV2
TGTGCCAGCGGGACTTATGAGCAGTTCTTC
CASGTYEQFF
>TRBJ2-1|-|17|TRBD2|TRBV10-3
TGTGCCATCAGCGGGACTAGCGGGAGGTTGACCTACAATGAGCAGTTCTTC
CAISGTSGRLTYNEQFF
>TRBJ2-7|-|14|-|TRBV6-1
TGTGCCAGCACCAATCTACGAGTCTCCTACGAGCAGTACTTC
CASTNLRVSYEQYF
>TRBJ2-3|-|14|-|TRBV27
TGTGCCAGCAGTCCAATCGACAAGGCCGATACGCAGTATTTT
CASSPIDKADTQYF
>TRBJ2-3|-|12|-|TRBV28
TGTGCCAGCAGCCAGGTCACAGATACGCAGTATTTT
CASSQVTDTQYF
>TRBJ1-1|-|17|-|TRBV4-1
TGCGCCAGCAGCCAAGCTTCGTTTCTAGGGTCGAACACTGAAGCTTTCTTT
CASSQASFLGSNTEAFF
>TRBJ2-3|many|15|-|TRBV2
TGTGCCAGCAGTGAAGCTCGACTGAAGGCAGATACGCAGTATTTT
CASSEARLKADTQYF
>TRBJ2-7|-|14|TRBD2|TRBV5-4
TGTGCCAGCAGCTTGGACGGGAGGGGAGGGGAGCAGTACTTC
CASSLDGRGGEQYF
>TRBJ2-1|-|12|-|TRBV11-2
TGTGCCAGCAGCTTAGGAGCGTATGAGCAGTTCTTC
CASSLGAYEQFF